One and the same sample provided the 8 T cell receptor beta chains below, sequenced in a study of a mutant IDH1 vaccine in newly diagnosed glioma. These receptors lack a known antigen. Sample time point: week 47, end of study. Every single dose of the vaccine, 300 ug of mutant IDH1 20-mer peptide, came with topical imiquimod. TCRdb's table, derived via immunoSEQ multiplex PCR, lists solely in-frame clones and lacks some. Of approximately 52,000 clones in the sample, 60% to 85% are singletons; the top ten hold more than 4%. The material was PBMCs, obtained from a glioma patient whose treatment included an IDH1 peptide vaccine. These receptors were taken from a woman aged 40 to 50 with glioma. Some clones in this sample may be carry-over from other donors' samples.

V is TRBV27 and J is TRBJ1-1; TRBD1 is a possible D gene (6 bases). This CDR3 is 15 amino acids long. Trimming cost V 2 bases and J 3 bases, with 13 bases left between them. CDR1 and CDR2 (germline): MNHEY, SMNVEV (reference sequence). The CDR3 sequence is CASSLGHRDDTEAFF. In DNA form, the CDR3 reads TGTGCCAGCAGTTTAGGGCACAGGGACGACACTGAAGCTTTCTTT.

Regarding this clone: At one end, the junction sequence differs from germline, possibly due to a read error. CDR3 bases: TGTGCCAGCAACCAACTACTGCAGGGTGAAGCTTTCTTT. It translates to CASNQLLQGEAFF. V usage is TRBV14 and J usage is TRBJ1-1, with a weak D call TRBD1 (5 bases). Germline-derived CDR1 and CDR2 are SGHDN and FVKESK. The CDR3 is 13 amino acids.

This clone was picked up one time. The chain recombines TRBV11-3 with TRBJ1-2; D not resolved. The CDR3 length is 17 residues. The germline V gene has CDR1 SGHNT and CDR2 YENEEA. Trimming took off 5 bases at V and 3 bases at J, with 22 bases between the two ends. CDR3 nucleotide sequence: TGTGCCAGCAGCCAGATGGGATTCCGGGCCCTAGACTATGGCTACACCTTC. Encoded protein: CASSQMGFRALDYGYTF.

This sequence joins TRBV7-2 and TRBJ2-1; D may be TRBD1 (5 bases). Looked up from germline, CDR1 is SGHTA and CDR2 is FQGNSA. V lost 2 bases, J lost 5 bases, and 16 bases lay in between. This CDR3 comprises 16 residues. CDR3 in amino acids: CASSLNPSRTNNEQFF. The CDR3 DNA is TGTGCCAGCAGCTTAAACCCCTCGAGGACAAACAATGAGCAGTTCTTC.

This clone was counted only a few times. V is TRBV6-5 and J is TRBJ1-2; D is uncertain. Trimming removed 5 bases from V and 2 bases from J, with 12 bases in between. The germline V gene has CDR1 MNHEY and CDR2 SVGAGI. CDR3 length: 14 residues. The CDR3 protein is CASSEVGGNYGYTF. The DNA of the CDR3 is TGTGCCAGCAGTGAAGTTGGCGGAAACTATGGCTACACCTTC.

A few counts support this clone. This rearrangement joins TRBV7-9 to TRBJ1-1; D is unclear. This CDR3 spans 14 amino acids. V was clipped by 1 base and J by 2 bases, with 8 bases between them. Germline values: CDR1 SEHNR, CDR2 FQNEAQ (reference sequence). As DNA, the CDR3 is TGTGCCAGCAGCTTAGTGGCAGGTAACACTGAAGCTTTCTTT. Amino acids: CASSLVAGNTEAFF.

This chain links TRBV10-3 with TRBJ1-4; D might be TRBD1 (6 bases). CDR3 length: 14 amino acids. Germline V gives CDR1 ENHRY, CDR2 SYGVKD. V dropped 3 bases and J dropped 8 bases, with 13 bases sitting between them. As DNA, the CDR3 is TGTGCCATCAGTGACCGACAGGACAGCGAAAAACTGTTTTTT. Encoded protein: CAISDRQDSEKLFF.

The rearrangement joins TRBV18 to TRBJ2-2; TRBD2 matches 8 bases. V dropped 1 base and J dropped 5; count of bases not matched to a gene: 0. CDR3 size: 14 residues. Germline loops: CDR1 KGHSH, CDR2 LQKENI. The CDR3 spells CASSPLAGTGELFF. In DNA form, the CDR3 reads TGTGCCAGCTCACCACTAGCGGGGACCGGGGAGCTGTTTTTT.